This TCR beta chain was recovered during a study of blood T cell repertoires in COVID-19. Under the authors' procedure: The assay estimated nucleated cells by amplifying reference gene primers. The data were produced by immunoSEQ multiplex PCR, yet TCRdb's version contains in-frame clones alone and is incomplete. From that table come the V and J calls and clone size; the DNA was used to work out D and trimming. The table records roughly 69,000 clones, around three quarters of them present only once. The V gene end was trimmed by 5 bases and the J gene end by 6 bases; junction bases not matched to a gene: 9. The germline V gene has CDR1 SGHTA and CDR2 FQGNSA. The length of the CDR3 is 15 residues.

The chain combines TRBV7-2 with TRBJ2-2; 7 nucleotides align to TRBD1. The TCR sequence derives from a human donor in a cohort sampled during active COVID-19. Input material: peripheral blood. The CDR3 nucleotides read TGTGCCAGCAGCAAAGACAGGGTGTCCGCCGGGGAGCTGTTTTTT. It encodes CASSKDRVSAGELFF.